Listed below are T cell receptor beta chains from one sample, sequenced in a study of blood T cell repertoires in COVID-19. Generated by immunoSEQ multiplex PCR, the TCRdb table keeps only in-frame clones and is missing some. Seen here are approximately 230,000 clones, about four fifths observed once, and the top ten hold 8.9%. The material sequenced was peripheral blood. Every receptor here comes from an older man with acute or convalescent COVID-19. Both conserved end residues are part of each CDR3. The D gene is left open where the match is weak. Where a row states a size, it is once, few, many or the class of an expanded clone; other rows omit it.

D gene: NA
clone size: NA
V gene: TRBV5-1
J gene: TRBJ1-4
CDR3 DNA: TGCGCCAGCAGCTTGGCCCCGGACTTACCCGGGAGAGAAAAACTGTTTTTT
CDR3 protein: CASSLAPDLPGREKLFF

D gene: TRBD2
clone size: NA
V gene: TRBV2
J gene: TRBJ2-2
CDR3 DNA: TGTGCCAGCAGGACGGGACTAGCCAACACCGGGGAGCTGTTTTTT
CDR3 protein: CASRTGLANTGELFF

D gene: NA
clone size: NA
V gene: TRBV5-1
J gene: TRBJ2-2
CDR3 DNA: TGCGCCAGCAGCTTGGGGACAGCCGCTCGCTGGGGCGGGGAGCTGTTTTTT
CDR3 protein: CASSLGTAARWGGELFF

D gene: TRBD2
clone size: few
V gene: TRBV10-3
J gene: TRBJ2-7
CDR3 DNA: TGTGCCATCAGGCCGGGACTAGCGGTCGAGCAGTACTTC
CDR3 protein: CAIRPGLAVEQYF

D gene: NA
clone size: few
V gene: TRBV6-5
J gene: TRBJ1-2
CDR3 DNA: TGTGCCACCAAAAAGGCGGTGGACTATGGCTACACCTTC
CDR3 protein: CATKKAVDYGYTF

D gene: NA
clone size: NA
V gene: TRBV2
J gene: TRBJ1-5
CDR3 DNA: TGTGCCAGCTCAGGAGGGTCTAGCAATCAGCCCCAGCATTTT
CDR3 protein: CASSGGSSNQPQHF

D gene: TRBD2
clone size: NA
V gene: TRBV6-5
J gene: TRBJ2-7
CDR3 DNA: TGTGCCAGCAGTTACACTCCTAGCGGGAGGGTCCACGAGCAGTACTTC
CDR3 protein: CASSYTPSGRVHEQYF

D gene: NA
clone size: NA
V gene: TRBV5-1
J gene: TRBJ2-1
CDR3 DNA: TGCGCCAGCAGCAGGGAGGGACAGGCCTGGGGCGGCAATGAGCAGTTCTTC
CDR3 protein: CASSREGQAWGGNEQFF

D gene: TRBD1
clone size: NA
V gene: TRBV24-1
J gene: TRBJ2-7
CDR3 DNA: TGTGCCACCAGTGAACAGGACAGGGTGGCGGGATACGAGCAGTACTTC
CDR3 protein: CATSEQDRVAGYEQYF

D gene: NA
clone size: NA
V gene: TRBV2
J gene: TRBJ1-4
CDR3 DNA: TGTGCCAGCAGTGTGGGGGACATGTCTGAAAAACTGTTTTTT
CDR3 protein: CASSVGDMSEKLFF

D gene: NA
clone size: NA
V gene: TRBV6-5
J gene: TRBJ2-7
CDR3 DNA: TGTGCCAGTGCAGAGGGGGGGACGTTCTACGAGCAGTACTTC
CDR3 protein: CASAEGGTFYEQYF

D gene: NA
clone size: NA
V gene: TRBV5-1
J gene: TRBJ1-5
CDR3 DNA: TGCGCCAGCAGTCAATCAGGACATTCGGCGTACGGCAATCAGCCCCAGCATTTT
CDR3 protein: CASSQSGHSAYGNQPQHF

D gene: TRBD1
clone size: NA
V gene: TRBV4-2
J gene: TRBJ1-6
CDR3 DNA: TGTGCCAGCAGCCAGGACAGGGCCACCCTCCACTTT
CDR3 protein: CASSQDRATLHF

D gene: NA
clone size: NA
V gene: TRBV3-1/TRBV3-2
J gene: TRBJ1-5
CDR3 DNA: TGTGCCAGCAGCCAACATTCAGGGAAAAATCAGCCCCAGCATTTT
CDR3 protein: CASSQHSGKNQPQHF

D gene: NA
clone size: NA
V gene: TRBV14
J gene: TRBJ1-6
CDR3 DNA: TGTGCCAGCAGCCAGGACAATCGATTCGTGGGTGAGCCCCTCCACTTT
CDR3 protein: CASSQDNRFVGEPLHF

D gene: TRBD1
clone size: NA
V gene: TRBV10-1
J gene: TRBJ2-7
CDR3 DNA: TGCGCCAGCAGGGCCCCGGGACAGGGTAACGAGCAGTACTTC
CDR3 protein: CASRAPGQGNEQYF

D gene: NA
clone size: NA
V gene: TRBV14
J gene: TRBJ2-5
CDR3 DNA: TGTGCCAGCAGCCCACCAGTGTGGCCAGGGAGGATGAGAGAGACCCAGTACTTC
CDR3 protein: CASSPPVWPGRMRETQYF

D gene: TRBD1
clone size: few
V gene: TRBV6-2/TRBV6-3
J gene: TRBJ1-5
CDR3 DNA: TGTGCCAGCAGCAAAACAGGGGGTGGGAGCAATCAGCCCCAGCATTTT
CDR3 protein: CASSKTGGGSNQPQHF

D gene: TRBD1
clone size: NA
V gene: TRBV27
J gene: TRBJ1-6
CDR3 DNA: TGTGCCAGCAGACGGTCCCAGGGGGCGCAGGGATCACCCCTCCACTTT
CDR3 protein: CASRRSQGAQGSPLHF

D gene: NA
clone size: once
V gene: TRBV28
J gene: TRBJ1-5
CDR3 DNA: TGTGCCAGCAGTTTATCCTACGTTCATAGCAATCAGCCCCAGCATTTT
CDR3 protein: CASSLSYVHSNQPQHF

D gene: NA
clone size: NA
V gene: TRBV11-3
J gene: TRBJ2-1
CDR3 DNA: TGTGCCAGCAGCTTAGGTGGGGGGGCTGAGCAGTTCTTC
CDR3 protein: CASSLGGGAEQFF

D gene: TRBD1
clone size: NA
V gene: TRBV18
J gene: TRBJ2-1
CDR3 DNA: TGTGCCAGCTCACCACGGACAGGGGGTCGGGAGCAGTTCTTC
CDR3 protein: CASSPRTGGREQFF

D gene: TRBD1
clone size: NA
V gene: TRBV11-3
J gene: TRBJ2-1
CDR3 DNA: TGTGCCAGCAGCTTAGGACAGGGGGACCTGGTCTTC
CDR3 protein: CASSLGQGDLVF

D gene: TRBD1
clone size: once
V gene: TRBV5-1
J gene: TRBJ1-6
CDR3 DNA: TGCGCCAGCAGCGCACCGGGACAGGGAAATTCACCCCTCCACTTT
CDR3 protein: CASSAPGQGNSPLHF

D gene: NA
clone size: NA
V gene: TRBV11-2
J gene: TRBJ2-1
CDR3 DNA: TGTGCCAGCAGCCCTCCTCCTGGGGGCGGAGAGCAGTTCTTC
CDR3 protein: CASSPPPGGGEQFF

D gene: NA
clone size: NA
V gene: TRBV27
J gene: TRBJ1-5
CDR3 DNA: TGTGCCAGCAGTTTATCCCCTCTCTTATCGGCCCAGCATTTT
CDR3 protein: CASSLSPLLSAQHF

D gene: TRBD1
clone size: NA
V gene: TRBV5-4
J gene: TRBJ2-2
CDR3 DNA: TGTGCCAGCAGCTTGGGGGGACAGGGGAACACCGGGGAGCTGTTTTTT
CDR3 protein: CASSLGGQGNTGELFF

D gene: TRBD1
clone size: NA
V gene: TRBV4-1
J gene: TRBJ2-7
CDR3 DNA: TGCGCCAGCAGCCCGGATACCGGGACAGCCGTGTTCTACGAGCAGTACTTC
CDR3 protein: CASSPDTGTAVFYEQYF

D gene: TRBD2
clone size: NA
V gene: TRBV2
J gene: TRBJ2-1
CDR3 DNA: TGTGCCAGCGGTAGACTAGCGGAGAACAATGAGCAGTTCTTC
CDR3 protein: CASGRLAENNEQFF

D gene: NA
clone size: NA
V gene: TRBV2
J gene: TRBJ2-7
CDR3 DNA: TGTGCCAGCAGTTCGACAGGCCTCGAGCAGTACTTC
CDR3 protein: CASSSTGLEQYF

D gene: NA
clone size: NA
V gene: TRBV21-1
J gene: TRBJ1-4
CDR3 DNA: TGTGCCAGCAGCCCCCGACACCTGAGTAATGAAAAACTGTTTTTT
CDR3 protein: CASSPRHLSNEKLFF

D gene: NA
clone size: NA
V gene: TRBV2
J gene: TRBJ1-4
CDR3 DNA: TGTGCCAGCAGCACCCTAGGACAGCGAGGTGAAAAACTGTTTTTT
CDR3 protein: CASSTLGQRGEKLFF

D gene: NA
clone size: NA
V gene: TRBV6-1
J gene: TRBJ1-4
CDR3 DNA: TGTGCCAGCAGTGAGACGTCAGGGGTAGGAGGAGAAAAACTGTTTTTT
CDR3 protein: CASSETSGVGGEKLFF

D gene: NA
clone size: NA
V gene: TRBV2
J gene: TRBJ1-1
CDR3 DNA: TGTGCCAGCAGTGAAGGGCTTAACACTGAAGCTTTCTTT
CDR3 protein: CASSEGLNTEAFF

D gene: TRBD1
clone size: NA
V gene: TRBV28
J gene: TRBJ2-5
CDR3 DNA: TGTGCCAGCAGATACCCAGGGGGTAGAAAGACCCAGTACTTC
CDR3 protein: CASRYPGGRKTQYF

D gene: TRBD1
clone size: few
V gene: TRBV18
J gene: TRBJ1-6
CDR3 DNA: TGTGCCAGCTCAAGGGACAGGGCTAATTCACCCCTCCACTTT
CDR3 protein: CASSRDRANSPLHF